This T cell receptor (beta chain) comes out of a study of breast tumors, draining lymph nodes, adjacent tissues. Trimming took off 0 bases at V and 7 bases at J, with 16 bases between the two ends. This CDR3 is built from 16 residues. CDR1 and CDR2 from the germline V gene are SGDLS and YYNGEE. This clonotype was counted many times. One entry per CDR3 protein, called by TCRdb with MiXCR from the multiplex PCR reads. The sample holds 66,000 or so distinct CDR3 sequences, 40% to 45% seen once. The sequencing input was breast tumor tissue. This sequence was found in a female donor with breast cancer. Some clones in this sample may be carry-over from other donors' samples. The chain couples TRBV9 to TRBJ2-2, with D possibly being TRBD1 (6 bases). CDR3 in DNA: TGTGCCAGCAGCGTAGGGGCAGGGGCGCTCAGCGGGGAGCTGTTTTTT. This gives the protein CASSVGAGALSGELFF.